These T cell receptor beta chains were read from a single sample in a study of a mutant IDH1 vaccine in newly diagnosed glioma. Their target antigens are unknown. Generated by immunoSEQ multiplex PCR, the TCRdb table keeps only in-frame clones and is missing some. The sample carries some 46,000 clones, about 92% recorded once. Sequenced material: PBMCs, taken from a glioma patient whose treatment included an IDH1 peptide vaccine. The receptor set was obtained from a man aged 45-65 years with glioma. The CDR3 runs from the conserved cysteine through the conserved F or W. Each record gives: CDR3 DNA, CDR3 protein, V gene, J gene, clone size, D gene. A D gene is named only where the DNA matches it firmly. Size is stated for part of the rows, as once, few or many counts, or as a class when the clone is expanded.

TGTGCCTGGAGTCCAAAGGGGAGCGGAAACACCATATATTTT,CAWSPKGSGNTIYF,TRBV30,TRBJ1-3,.,.
TGTGCCAGCAGCCCCCGGGTCTACGAGCAGTACTTC,CASSPRVYEQYF,TRBV7-9,TRBJ2-7,.,.
TGTGCCAGCAGTTTTGCAGGGCGGCTTAGCAATCAGCCCCAGCATTTT,CASSFAGRLSNQPQHF,TRBV28,TRBJ1-5,.,.
TGTGCCAGCAGCGATTCGACAGAGTGGGGGGGCTACACCTTC,CASSDSTEWGGYTF,TRBV9,TRBJ1-2,.,.
TGTGCCAGCAGTGAAGCGTTAATACGGGGTAAAGCTTTCTTT,CASSEALIRGKAFF,TRBV2,TRBJ1-1,.,.
TGCGCCAGCAGCCAAGGTCGGCAGAATTATGGCTACACCTTC,CASSQGRQNYGYTF,TRBV4-3,TRBJ1-2,.,.
TGTGCCAGCACCCCTACCTGGGGCGAGCAGTACTTC,CASTPTWGEQYF,TRBV5-5,TRBJ2-7,.,.
TGTGCTAGCAGCTTAAGAGACACGTCTCATTTT,CASSLRDTSHF,TRBV7-7,TRBJ1-4,.,.
TGCGCCAGCAGCCAAGATAGGGGACAGGGGGCTACTAATGAAAAACTGTTTTTT,CASSQDRGQGATNEKLFF,TRBV4-3,TRBJ1-4,.,TRBD1
TGTGCCAGCGGAGCCACAGGGGGCGGGAACTATGGCTACACCTTC,CASGATGGGNYGYTF,TRBV6-1,TRBJ1-2,.,TRBD1
TGCGCCAGCAGCCACGGCGGAGAAGAGACCCAGTACTTC,CASSHGGEETQYF,TRBV4-3,TRBJ2-5,once,.
TGTGCCAGCAGCCGCCGGGGAGACCCCTACGAGCAGTACTTC,CASSRRGDPYEQYF,TRBV9,TRBJ2-7,.,.
TGCAGCGTCCGGGACAGCGATGATACCTACGAGCAGTACTTC,CSVRDSDDTYEQYF,TRBV29-1,TRBJ2-7,.,TRBD1
TGCGCCAGCAGGGGAAGGTTGAACACTGAAGCTTTCTTT,CASRGRLNTEAFF,TRBV5-1,TRBJ1-1,.,.
TGTGCCAGCAGCAAATTCGGGCGCTCCTACGAGCAGTACTTC,CASSKFGRSYEQYF,TRBV27,TRBJ2-7,.,.
TGCGCCAGCTTCGATTCCGTCGCGACTAGCGGGAGGGGAGAGACCCAGTACTTC,CASFDSVATSGRGETQYF,TRBV5-1,TRBJ2-5,.,TRBD2
TGTGCCAGCAGCTTGGGGACAGATACTAATGAAAAACTGTTTTTT,CASSLGTDTNEKLFF,TRBV5-8,TRBJ1-4,.,.
TGTGCCAGCAGCTTGGGGGGGCCCTCCACTGAGCAGTTCTTC,CASSLGGPSTEQFF,TRBV5-6,TRBJ2-1,.,.
TGTGCCAGCAGTAACAGGGGAATTTCTGAAGCTTTCTTT,CASSNRGISEAFF,TRBV2,TRBJ1-1,.,TRBD1
TGTGCCAGCAGGCCTATCACAGGGGGTCTCACTGAAGCTTTCTTT,CASRPITGGLTEAFF,TRBV2,TRBJ1-1,.,TRBD1
TGTGCCAGTAGTTGGGTTGTAGGGTCCCGTAGCAATCAGCCCCAGCATTTT,CASSWVVGSRSNQPQHF,TRBV19,TRBJ1-5,.,.
TGTGCCAGCAGTTACGAGGGCGCCGGCTATGGCTACACCTTC,CASSYEGAGYGYTF,TRBV28,TRBJ1-2,.,.
TGCGCCAGCAGCTTGAGTCCGAGCTCCTATAATTCACCCCTCCACTTT,CASSLSPSSYNSPLHF,TRBV5-1,TRBJ1-6,.,.
TGTGCCAGCAGTTTATCCGGTGAGGGAATCAATTCACCCCTCCACTTT,CASSLSGEGINSPLHF,TRBV27,TRBJ1-6,.,.
TGCGCCAGCAGCCATGAACTTGCGGGGAGCGGTGGCTACACCTTC,CASSHELAGSGGYTF,TRBV5-1,TRBJ1-2,.,.
TGTGCCAGCAGTTACGGGCGGGAGAGGAATGAGCAGTTCTTC,CASSYGRERNEQFF,TRBV6-5,TRBJ2-1,.,TRBD2
TGTGCCAGCTCACCACCTGGGCAGCTAGCCTCCAAAAACATTCAGTACTTC,CASSPPGQLASKNIQYF,TRBV18,TRBJ2-4,.,.
TGTGCCAGCAGCCCTATGCGGGGGGTGAGAGATACGCAGTATTTT,CASSPMRGVRDTQYF,TRBV14,TRBJ2-3,.,TRBD2
TGTGCCAGCTCACTCAGTTCCGAGCAGTACTTC,CASSLSSEQYF,TRBV18,TRBJ2-7,.,.
TGTGCCAGCAGTGAAGCTACAACCAATAATTCACCCCTCCACTTT,CASSEATTNNSPLHF,TRBV2,TRBJ1-6,.,.
TGTGCCAGCAGGAAGGGACTAGCGGGGGGCAACACAGATACGCAGTATTTT,CASRKGLAGGNTDTQYF,TRBV5-4,TRBJ2-3,.,TRBD2
TGTGCCTGGAGCGGGCCGGGGGAAAAACTGTTTTTT,CAWSGPGEKLFF,TRBV30,TRBJ1-4,.,.
TGTGCCAGCAGTTTTCGGCGGGGATACCTGACCGGGGAGCTGTTTTTT,CASSFRRGYLTGELFF,TRBV27,TRBJ2-2,.,.
TGTGCCAGCAGCCTCCGGGACAGACCTAGCACCGGGGAGCTGTTTTTT,CASSLRDRPSTGELFF,TRBV27,TRBJ2-2,.,TRBD1
TGTGCCAGCACCCTAGCGGCAAGCTCCTACGAGCAGTACTTC,CASTLAASSYEQYF,TRBV28,TRBJ2-7,.,TRBD2
TGTGCCAGCAGCAAGGGGCACTCTGAAGCTTTCTTT,CASSKGHSEAFF,TRBV7-9,TRBJ1-1,.,.
TGTGCCAGCAGCGCCCCAGGGACGCGCTCCTACAATGAGCAGTTCTTC,CASSAPGTRSYNEQFF,TRBV13,TRBJ2-1,.,.
TGTGCCAGCAGCTTGCAGTTGGGCCCCGTGGATACGCAGTATTTT,CASSLQLGPVDTQYF,TRBV7-2,TRBJ2-3,.,.
TGCGCCAGCAGCTTGGCCACGGGCGCTGAGCAGTTCTTC,CASSLATGAEQFF,TRBV5-1,TRBJ2-1,.,.
TGTGCCAGCTCACTACGCGGGACGAATGAAAAACTGTTTTTT,CASSLRGTNEKLFF,TRBV18,TRBJ1-4,once,.
TGCGCCAGCAGCTTAGATACCACAGATACGCAGTATTTT,CASSLDTTDTQYF,TRBV5-1,TRBJ2-3,.,.
TGTGCCAGCAGCTTTGAGTTTAGGCGGGGGGCTGGAGGGAAGCAGTACTTC,CASSFEFRRGAGGKQYF,TRBV11-2,TRBJ2-7,.,TRBD2
TGTGCCAGCAGCTCGGGGAGTCAGCCCCAGCATTTT,CASSSGSQPQHF,TRBV7-9,TRBJ1-5,.,.
TGTGCCAGCAGTGAAGGGCCAGCCTACGAGCAGTACTTC,CASSEGPAYEQYF,TRBV2,TRBJ2-7,.,.
TGTGCCAGCAGTTACACTTCGACCACTGAAGCTTTCTTT,CASSYTSTTEAFF,TRBV27,TRBJ1-1,.,.
TGCGCCAGCAGCTTGGCCCCCCAGGGGGGTAATGAAAAACTGTTTTTT,CASSLAPQGGNEKLFF,TRBV5-1,TRBJ1-4,.,TRBD1
TGCGCCAGCAGCTTAGGGGGGGATAGCAATCAGCCCCAGCATTTT,CASSLGGDSNQPQHF,TRBV5-1,TRBJ1-5,.,.
TGTGCCAGCAGCCAAGTCAGGGACTCCTATGGCTACACCTTC,CASSQVRDSYGYTF,TRBV14,TRBJ1-2,.,.